The present entry profiles one TCR beta chain with its context. The antigen is not known. PCR was performed a second time for roughly 7 to 11 cycles using a sample-barcoded 5' primer and a J-beta primer mix. Using its own MiXCR run on the 5' RACE reads, TCRdb lists one record per CDR3 protein. This table holds about 1.1 million distinct CDR3 sequences, roughly two fifths found once. This specimen comes from a study of blood T cells in healthy people across ages. Study results and limitations: Per million T cells, TCR beta diversity dropped about linearly as age rose.

Sequencing was carried out using blood. The source of this sequence is a young man in good health.

CDR3 protein: CASSLLDSGDYNEQFF. In nucleotides, the CDR3 is TGTGCCAGCAGCCTCTTGGACAGTGGAGACTACAATGAGCAGTTCTTC. The V call is TRBV28, the J call TRBJ2-1, with a weak D call TRBD1 (6 bases). The length of the CDR3 is 16 residues. V lost 6 bases and J 3 bases, leaving 18 bases between the germline ends. Germline CDR1 reads MDHEN; CDR2 reads SYDVKM.